The next 12 T cell receptor beta chains were all read from a single sample in a study of cytomegalovirus exposure and HLA in healthy donors. The PCR was carried out with 60 Vbeta primers and 13 Jbeta primers. Some clones are missing from TCRdb's copy, which holds only in-frame ones; the method was immunoSEQ multiplex PCR. The sample lists some 240,000 clones, around four fifths occurring once. Sequenced material: PBMCs. These receptors all come from a male donor in good health and CMV-seronegative.

The chain carries TRBV2 and TRBJ1-2; D gene uncertain. This CDR3 contains 16 residues. Trimming removed 0 bases at V and 1 base at J, with 12 bases between. Looked up from germline, CDR1 is SNHLY and CDR2 is FYNNEI. The chain's CDR3 is CASSEALGRFNYGYTF. For the CDR3, the DNA is TGTGCCAGCAGTGAAGCGCTTGGCCGATTTAACTATGGCTACACCTTC.

This rearrangement joins TRBV6-1 to TRBJ2-1; D ambiguous. V was clipped by 1 base and J by 6 bases, with 13 bases between them. This CDR3 spans 15 amino acids. Germline CDR1 and CDR2: MNHNS and SASEGT. This CDR3 is CASSEVLDLLNEQFF. Here the CDR3 DNA reads TGTGCCAGCAGTGAAGTCCTAGATCTCCTCAATGAGCAGTTCTTC.

The J gene is TRBJ1-4, the V gene TRBV15, with D uncertain. Trimming removed 5 bases from V and 8 bases from J, with 9 bases in between. The length of the CDR3 is 12 residues. The germline V gene has CDR1 LNHNV and CDR2 YYDKDF (reference sequence). The CDR3 spells CATSEGYEKLFF. In DNA, the CDR3 is TGTGCCACCAGCGAGGGTTACGAAAAACTGTTTTTT.

The CDR3, as DNA: TGTGCCAGCAGCGCGGGACAGGGACGTCGGGATGAGCAGTTCTTC. It codes for CASSAGQGRRDEQFF. The V and J genes are TRBV9 and TRBJ2-1, with TRBD1 matching 9 bases. Germline V gene lookup returns CDR1 SGDLS and CDR2 YYNGEE. CDR3 length: 15 amino acids. V lost 3 bases to trimming and J lost 8 bases; unmatched junction nucleotides: 9.

The chain links TRBV9 to TRBJ2-1; TRBD2 aligns across 10 bases. Losses at the gene ends were 0 bases for V and 4 bases for J; bases not matched to a gene: 4. Germline loops: CDR1 SGDLS, CDR2 YYNGEE. CDR3 length: 16 amino acids. CDR3 region: CASSVVGSGGYNEQFF. The CDR3 nucleotides are TGTGCCAGCAGCGTAGTAGGTAGCGGGGGGTACAATGAGCAGTTCTTC.

The chain uses TRBV7-8 and TRBJ2-3; weak D call: TRBD2 (5 bases). The germline CDR1 and CDR2 sequences are SGHVS and FQNEAQ. CDR3 length: 13 amino acids. Trimming took off 6 bases at V and 3 bases at J, with 10 bases between the two ends. CDR3 in amino acids: CASRLAHTDTQYF. The CDR3 nucleotides read TGTGCCAGCAGGCTAGCCCATACAGATACGCAGTATTTT.

The chain couples TRBV28 to TRBJ2-7; 7 bases fit TRBD1. Germline V gene sequence: CDR1 MDHEN, CDR2 SYDVKM. The CDR3 sequence is 15 residues long. Trimming removed 6 bases from V and 5 bases from J; junction bases left unmatched: 13. This CDR3 reads CASSLARTGVDEQYF. CDR3 DNA: TGTGCCAGCAGCCTGGCAAGGACAGGAGTAGACGAGCAGTACTTC.

The genes are TRBV29-1 and TRBJ1-2, with D tentatively TRBD1 (6 bases). Germline lookup yields CDR1 SQVTM and CDR2 ANQGSEA. V lost 3 bases and J 2 bases, leaving 10 bases between the germline ends. The CDR3 contains 13 residues. CDR3 loop: CSVDPGENYGYTF. DNA of the CDR3: TGCAGCGTTGATCCAGGGGAGAACTATGGCTACACCTTC.

The V gene is TRBV5-6, the J gene TRBJ1-1; 7 positions match TRBD1. Per germline, CDR1 SGHDT and CDR2 YYEEEE. The CDR3 contains 15 residues. V was pared by 5 bases and J by 6 bases, with 13 bases of the junction left unmatched. This CDR3 is CASRNPGGRRAEAFF. DNA for the CDR3: TGTGCCAGCAGAAATCCAGGGGGTAGGCGCGCTGAAGCTTTCTTT.

As to this clone: The same CDR3 also results from other DNA sequences found in this sample. V and J are TRBV5-1 and TRBJ2-2; 8 bases line up with TRBD1. With V trimmed by 3 bases and J by 4 bases, 2 bases remained unmatched. Germline CDR1 and CDR2: SGHRS and YFSETQ. The CDR3 length is 14 residues. The CDR3 region has the DNA TGCGCCAGCAGCTCGCAGGGGGCCACCGGGGAGCTGTTTTTT. This translates into CASSSQGATGELFF.

This clone showed up just a few times. The gene calls are TRBV21-1 and TRBJ2-7; TRBD1 is the table's D call, not checked against the DNA. TRBV21-1 is designated a pseudogene. The CDR3 has 14 residues. The DNA of the CDR3 is TGTGCCATCCCCTCGAAGGGGGCGGGATACGAGCAGTACTTC. It encodes CAIPSKGAGYEQYF.

The chain is built from TRBV11-2 and TRBJ2-7, with TRBD2 matching 10 bases. This CDR3 has 15 amino acids. V was clipped by 0 bases and J by 5 bases; unmatched bases: 4. Germline CDR1 reads SGHAT; CDR2 reads FQNNGV. The CDR3: CASSLDGTSDDEQYF. CDR3 DNA: TGTGCCAGCAGCTTAGATGGGACTAGCGACGACGAGCAGTACTTC.